This passage covers 14 T cell receptor beta chains from one sample sequenced in a study of blood T cell repertoires in COVID-19. Generated by immunoSEQ multiplex PCR, the TCRdb table keeps only in-frame clones and is missing some. The sample records about 290,000 clones, around nine tenths being singletons. Sequenced input: peripheral blood. The origin of the receptors is a woman aged 25 to 39 with COVID-19, enrolled during active disease.

The chain employs TRBV5-8 and TRBJ2-7; D call uncertain. Trimming took 6 bases from V and 2 from J, leaving 12 bases between them. CDR3 length: 13 amino acids. CDR1 SGHTS and CDR2 YDEGEE come from the germline V gene. As DNA, the CDR3 is TGTGCCAGCAACGTGGCGGAAGCCTACGAGCAGTACTTC. It yields the protein CASNVAEAYEQYF.

The chain recombines TRBV5-5 with TRBJ2-2, with D tentatively TRBD2 (6 bases). V lost 3 bases and J 0 bases, leaving 15 bases between the germline ends. The CDR3 contains 17 residues. The germline CDR1 and CDR2 sequences are SGHKS and YYEKEE (reference sequence). CDR3 in DNA: TGTGCCAGCAGCTCGCTTTTAGCGGCATCGAACACCGGGGAGCTGTTTTTT. Its protein is CASSSLLAASNTGELFF.

J is TRBJ1-2 and V is TRBV3-1 (or the pseudogene TRBV3-2); D is possibly TRBD1 (6 bases). The CDR3 sequence is 14 residues long. The ends were cut back, 5 bases at V and 4 bases at J, with 14 bases in the middle. Germline CDR1 is LGHDT and CDR2 is YNNKEL (reference sequence). CDR3 coding DNA: TGTGCCAGCAGCTCCGGGACATCGGCCTATGGCTACACCTTC. Encoded protein: CASSSGTSAYGYTF.

The rearrangement uses TRBV5-1 and TRBJ1-6, with TRBD1 as a possible D gene (6 bases). CDR1 and CDR2 from the germline V gene are SGHRS and YFSETQ. This CDR3 contains 17 residues. V was trimmed by 3 bases and J by 0 bases, leaving 13 bases between them. The CDR3 is CASSSRQDSSYNSPLHF. As DNA, the CDR3 is TGCGCCAGCAGCTCTAGACAGGATAGCTCCTATAATTCACCCCTCCACTTT.

The chain links TRBV3-1 (or the pseudogene TRBV3-2) to TRBJ2-2; no definite D call. Trimming shortened V by 1 base and J by 5 bases, and 5 bases separated the two germline ends. The CDR3 runs 13 residues. Germline CDR1 is LGHDT and CDR2 is YNNKEL (reference sequence). This CDR3 is CASSQARTGELFF. The CDR3 coding sequence is TGTGCCAGCAGCCAAGCGAGAACCGGGGAGCTGTTTTTT.

The chain carries TRBV27 and TRBJ2-7; TRBD1 matches 10 bases. The ends lost 5 bases at V and 4 bases at J; junction bases unmatched: 8. Germline lookup yields CDR1 MNHEY and CDR2 SMNVEV (reference sequence). The CDR3 length is 15 residues. DNA of the CDR3: TGTGCCAGCAGTAACCCCGGGACAGGGGAGTACGAGCAGTACTTC. The encoded protein is CASSNPGTGEYEQYF.

The gene calls are TRBV20-1 and TRBJ1-1; no clear D gene. The germline V gene has CDR1 DFQATT and CDR2 SNEGSKA (reference sequence). Trimming stripped 3 bases from V and 1 base from J, with 12 bases between. This CDR3 comprises 14 residues. The CDR3, as DNA: TGCAGTGCTAGTATGCAGATTTGGAACACTGAAGCTTTCTTT. It is translated as CSASMQIWNTEAFF.

The chain has TRBV6-5 and TRBJ2-5, with D perhaps matching TRBD1 (7 bases). This CDR3 has 15 residues. Germline values: CDR1 MNHEY, CDR2 SVGAGI. V was clipped by 9 bases and J by 7 bases, with 24 bases between them. For the CDR3, the DNA is TGTGCCAGTAAGAACCTTGGGGGGACAGATGTGACCCAGTACTTC. Residues: CASKNLGGTDVTQYF.

The chain has TRBV18 and TRBJ2-7, with 9 bases aligning to TRBD1. V was clipped by 1 base and J by 2 bases; unmatched bases: 3. The CDR3 runs 15 residues. Germline lookup yields CDR1 KGHSH and CDR2 LQKENI. The CDR3 DNA reads as TGTGCCAGCTCACCACGGGACAGGGAACCCTACGAGCAGTACTTC. It codes for CASSPRDREPYEQYF.

This clone has just a few counts. The chain employs TRBV5-6 and TRBJ2-7; 7 nucleotides align to TRBD1. The germline V gene has CDR1 SGHDT and CDR2 YYEEEE. The length of the CDR3 is 14 residues. V dropped 3 bases and J dropped 2; count of bases not matched to a gene: 5. In DNA, the CDR3 is TGTGCCAGCAGCTCCTACAGGGGCACCTACGAGCAGTACTTC. Translating it yields CASSSYRGTYEQYF.

The J gene is TRBJ2-3, the V gene TRBV6-4, with 8 nucleotides matching TRBD2. This CDR3 has 14 residues. Trimming at V came to 5 bases and at J to 5 bases, leaving 6 bases not matched to a gene. Germline CDR1 is MRHNA and CDR2 is SNTAGT. The CDR3 sequence: CASSPGLDGDTQYF. The CDR3 DNA reads TGTGCCAGCAGTCCGGGACTAGATGGAGATACGCAGTATTTT.

Only a few counts were recorded for this clone. This rearrangement joins TRBV27 to TRBJ1-1; no clear D gene. V dropped 6 bases and J dropped 1 base, with 12 bases sitting between them. The CDR3 length is 14 residues. Germline CDR1 MNHEY, CDR2 SMNVEV (reference sequence). The DNA for the CDR3 is TGTGCCAGCAGCCCGTATAACGGGAACACTGAAGCTTTCTTT. Translation gives CASSPYNGNTEAFF.

The chain combines TRBV5-4 with TRBJ2-7; D is perhaps TRBD2 (5 bases). The CDR3 extends over 14 amino acids. Trimming pared 0 bases from V and 0 bases from J, leaving 7 bases between. The germline CDR1 and CDR2 sequences are SGHNT and YYREEE (reference sequence). The CDR3 DNA reads TGTGCCAGCAGCTTGGGGCGGGCCTCCTACGAGCAGTACTTC. Its protein is CASSLGRASYEQYF.

The chain joins TRBV28 to TRBJ1-4; D not resolved. There are 14 residues in the CDR3. Trimming removed 2 bases from V and 4 bases from J, with 8 bases in between. The germline V gene has CDR1 MDHEN and CDR2 SYDVKM. The CDR3 DNA sequence: TGTGCCAGCAGTTTAGCGGGATTTAATGAAAAACTGTTTTTT. Translation gives CASSLAGFNEKLFF.